This paragraph covers one T cell receptor (beta chain) sequence. With 6 bases clipped from V and 9 bases from J, the junction kept 9 bases outside the gene matches. Germline V gene data show CDR1 as MNHEY and CDR2 as SMNVEV (reference sequence). This CDR3 is 14 amino acids long. As handled by the study authors: Amplifying reference gene primers gave estimates of nucleated cell counts. TCRdb's table, derived via immunoSEQ multiplex PCR, lists solely in-frame clones and lacks some. V and J calls and clone size are copied from that table; D and trimming were computed from the DNA. This sample carries 130,000 or so clones, around 82% of them seen once, and the ten largest clones take 9% to 13%. These data are taken from a study of blood T cell repertoires in COVID-19. On the study more broadly: Acute-phase and convalescent COVID-19 samples originated in the United States, Italy and Spain.

The sequence was obtained from a human donor in a cohort sampled during active COVID-19. The chain has TRBV27 and TRBJ2-1, with TRBD1 identical over 9 bases. Sequencing used peripheral blood. CDR3 region: CASRTGGGLTEQFF. The CDR3 DNA reads TGTGCCAGCAGGACAGGGGGGGGACTTACTGAGCAGTTCTTC.